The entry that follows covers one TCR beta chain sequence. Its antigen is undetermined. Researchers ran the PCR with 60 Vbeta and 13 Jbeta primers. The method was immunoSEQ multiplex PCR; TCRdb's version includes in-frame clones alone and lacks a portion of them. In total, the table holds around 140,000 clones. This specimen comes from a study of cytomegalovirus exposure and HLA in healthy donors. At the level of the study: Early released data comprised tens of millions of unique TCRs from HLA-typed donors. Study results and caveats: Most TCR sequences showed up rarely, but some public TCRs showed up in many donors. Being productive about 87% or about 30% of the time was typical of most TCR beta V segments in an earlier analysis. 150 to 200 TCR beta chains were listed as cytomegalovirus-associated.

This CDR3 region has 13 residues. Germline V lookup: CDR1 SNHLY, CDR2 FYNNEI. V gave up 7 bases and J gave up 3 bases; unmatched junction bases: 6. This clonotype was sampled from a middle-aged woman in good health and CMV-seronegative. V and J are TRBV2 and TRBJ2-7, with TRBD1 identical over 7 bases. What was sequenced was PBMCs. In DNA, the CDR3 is TGTGCCAGCACGACAGCAGGGGGCTACGAGCAGTACTTC. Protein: CASTTAGGYEQYF. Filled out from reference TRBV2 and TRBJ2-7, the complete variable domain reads EPEVTQTPSHQVTQMGQEVILRCVPISNHLYFYWYRQILGQKVEFLVSFYNNEISEKSEIFDDQFSVERPDGSNFTLKIRSTKLEDSAMYFCASTTAGGYEQYFGPGTRLTVT.